Listed below are T cell receptor beta chains from one sample, sequenced in a study of cytomegalovirus exposure and HLA in healthy donors. Assay: immunoSEQ multiplex PCR; the TCRdb copy retains only in-frame clones and omits some. This sample has 200,000 to 250,000 clones, with around 77% found just once. Sequencing was carried out using PBMCs. The receptors shown here come from a woman between 25 and 40 years old in good health and CMV-seronegative. CDR3s include the opening cysteine and the closing phenylalanine or tryptophan. A D gene is named only where the DNA matches it firmly.

v_call	d_call	j_call	cdr3_nt	cdr3_aa
TRBV9	TRBD1	TRBJ2-3	TGTGCCAGCCACTCCGGGACAGGGGGCGGAGGTACGCAGTATTTT	CASHSGTGGGGTQYF
TRBV28	-	TRBJ2-3	TGTGCCAGCAGTAGACAGCTCACAGATACGCAGTATTTT	CASSRQLTDTQYF
TRBV19	-	TRBJ1-5	TGTGCCAGTAGTATTTTCGAGGGGCCCCAGCATTTT	CASSIFEGPQHF
TRBV30	-	TRBJ1-5	TGTGCCTGCGCAGCCGGAGTCAATCAGCCCCAGCATTTT	CACAAGVNQPQHF
TRBV6-6	-	TRBJ2-1	TGTGCCAGCAATCCACAGGGCGTTGAGCAGTTCTTC	CASNPQGVEQFF
TRBV7-6	TRBD1	TRBJ2-7	TGTGCCAGCAGCCTCTCCGGGACAGGGGCCATCGAGCAGTACTTC	CASSLSGTGAIEQYF
TRBV5-1	-	TRBJ1-1	TGCGCCAGCAGCTTGGGGGCGCCGTTGGAAGCTTTCTTT	CASSLGAPLEAFF
TRBV4-1	-	TRBJ2-7	TGCGCCAGCAGCCAAGTCATTGGGACTGCGGCGTTCGAGCAGTACTTC	CASSQVIGTAAFEQYF
TRBV9	-	TRBJ2-5	TGTGCCAGCAGCGTAGTGTCGGGAGAGACCCAGTACTTC	CASSVVSGETQYF
TRBV6-5	TRBD2	TRBJ2-7	TGTGCCAGCAGTTCCCCGCTAGAGGTCGGGGGGTACGAGCAGTACTTC	CASSSPLEVGGYEQYF